This is a list of T cell receptor beta chains from one sample in a study of T cells after yellow fever vaccination. TCRdb ran MiXCR on the 5' RACE reads and lists one entry per CDR3 protein. The sample has approximately 510,000 distinct CDR3 sequences; around a fifth are singletons. The input for sequencing was PBMCs, taken about 21 days after the first yellow fever vaccination. These receptor sequences come from a man younger than 35 who received the YFV17D yellow fever vaccine. Each CDR3 is given with its conserved first and last residue. Not all rows give a size; the values are once, few, many and, for expanded clones, a class.

TRBJ1-1 TRBV20-1 few CSARESPVGGLNTEAFF
TRBJ2-5 TRBV30 - CAWSVTGGKETQYF
TRBJ2-1 TRBV12-3/TRBV12-4 many CASSWPVTSGGLDEQFF
TRBJ2-6 TRBV19 few CASSILDTGANVLTF
TRBJ2-2 TRBV25-1 - CASSEYRQGRTGELFF
TRBJ2-4 TRBV3-1 few CASSQEGASPRGNIQYF
TRBJ2-7 TRBV20-1 - CSAPLQGRSSYEQYF
TRBJ2-5 TRBV18 few CASSPPSQGLETQYF
TRBJ2-3 TRBV6-5 - CASSYGNTQYF
TRBJ2-3 TRBV7-8 few CASSPKTRGTDTQYF
TRBJ2-1 TRBV6-2/TRBV6-3 few CASSYSDVSGIYNEQFF
TRBJ1-1 TRBV12-3/TRBV12-4 few CASSYRGLNAAFF
TRBJ2-2 TRBV5-1 - CASKEDWAGELFF
TRBJ1-5 TRBV7-3 - CASSLGPTQPQHF
TRBJ1-4 TRBV7-6 - CASSSRRSNEKLFF
TRBJ2-3 TRBV5-5 few CASSWGASPAQDTQYF
TRBJ1-1 TRBV6-2/TRBV6-3 - CASSLQQVLREAFF
TRBJ2-2 TRBV4-1 - CASSQATSGGAAGELFF
TRBJ1-3 TRBV20-1 - CSALMRPGNTIYF
TRBJ1-1 TRBV6-2/TRBV6-3 few CASSETGVDTEAFF
TRBJ2-5 TRBV11-1 few CASSMTTGSETQYF
TRBJ1-1 TRBV7-9 few CASSRDGYTEAFF
TRBJ1-5 TRBV7-9 few CASSLGQSSDQPQHF
TRBJ1-3 TRBV12-3/TRBV12-4 - CASSLSYSGNTIYF
TRBJ2-3 TRBV7-2 - CASSLGLAGGIDTQYF
TRBJ2-2 TRBV10-3 - CAILAGGELFF
TRBJ2-7 TRBV5-6 - CASSLKTGNDEQYF
TRBJ2-5 TRBV4-1 - CASSRQTFQETQYF
TRBJ1-2 TRBV2 few CASSEHYGYTF
TRBJ1-4 TRBV12-3/TRBV12-4 - CASSPRDRNEKLFF
TRBJ2-1 TRBV12-3/TRBV12-4 - CASSLAVFRAGEGGEQFF
TRBJ1-2 TRBV29-1 few CSAFGSTGYTF
TRBJ2-3 TRBV11-2 - CASSLGAGGLTDTQYF
TRBJ2-5 TRBV5-1 - CASSWGLAAAGETQYF
TRBJ1-6 TRBV4-2 - CASSQDRGQGFSSPLHF
TRBJ1-2 TRBV11-1 few CASSLSGSVNYGYTF